These T cell receptor beta chains were read from a single sample in a study of blood T cells in healthy people across ages. In TCRdb, the 5' RACE reads were re-called with MiXCR into one record per CDR3 protein. Of 650,000 to 700,000 distinct CDR3 sequences in the sample, around 50% were seen once. What was sequenced was blood. The receptor source for this set is a woman at least 80 years old in good health. Each CDR3 is given with its conserved first and last residue. Fields, in order: V gene, D gene, clone size, J gene, CDR3 DNA, CDR3 protein. D genes are given only for firm matches. Expanded clones are given a class, and other clones once, few, many or no size at all.

TRBV5-1,NA,few,TRBJ2-7,TGCGCCAGCAGCTTGGGGACAGTCACCTACGAGCAGTACTTC,CASSLGTVTYEQYF
TRBV5-1,NA,NA,TRBJ1-1,TGCGCCAGCCGCCTTCAAGCCCTTGGTTTAATGAACACTGAAGCTTTCTTT,CASRLQALGLMNTEAFF
TRBV5-6,NA,NA,TRBJ2-2,TGTGCCAGCAGCCCTCCCCACACCGGGGAGCTGTTTTTT,CASSPPHTGELFF
TRBV29-1,NA,many,TRBJ2-6,TGCAGCGTTGCGGTTTCCTCTGGGGCCAACGTCCTGACTTTC,CSVAVSSGANVLTF
TRBV20-1,TRBD1,NA,TRBJ2-1,TGCAGCGCCATCGGGGACAGGGGGGCGTGGGAGCAGTTCTTC,CSAIGDRGAWEQFF
TRBV12-3/TRBV12-4,NA,NA,TRBJ2-7,TGTGCCAGCAGTTTTTGGTACGAGCAGTACTTC,CASSFWYEQYF
TRBV3-1,NA,many,TRBJ2-5,TGTGCCAGCAGCCTAACCAGGGGAACCTACCAAGAGACCCAGTACTTC,CASSLTRGTYQETQYF
TRBV29-1,NA,NA,TRBJ1-5,TGCAGCGTTTCTGGGGGCGCGGGGCAGCCCCAGCATTTT,CSVSGGAGQPQHF
TRBV6-4,NA,many,TRBJ2-5,TGTGCCAGCAGCCAGGGACTCGGGGGTGTAGAGACCCAGTACTTC,CASSQGLGGVETQYF
TRBV5-1,NA,NA,TRBJ1-3,TGCGCCAGCAGCTTCAACGGGGGCTCTGGAAACACCATATATTTT,CASSFNGGSGNTIYF
TRBV7-2,TRBD1,NA,TRBJ2-1,TGTGCCAGCAGCTTAAGACAGGGATCACACAATGAGCAGTTCTTC,CASSLRQGSHNEQFF
TRBV4-2,NA,NA,TRBJ2-7,TGTGCCAGCAGCCATTTTTTAGCAGCGGATACCTACGAGCAGTACTTC,CASSHFLAADTYEQYF
TRBV15,NA,NA,TRBJ2-3,TGTGCCACCAGCAGAGAGGTAGCAGGAAGAACCACAGATACGCAGTATTTT,CATSREVAGRTTDTQYF
TRBV5-1,NA,NA,TRBJ2-7,TGCGCCAGCAGCTTGGCCAAGGGGTACAGATCCTACGAGCAGTACTTC,CASSLAKGYRSYEQYF
TRBV5-1,TRBD2,many,TRBJ2-1,TGCGCCAGCAGCCCCGGACTAGCGGGGGGGCCGGGATGGAATGAGCAGTTCTTC,CASSPGLAGGPGWNEQFF
TRBV2,NA,once,TRBJ2-2,TGTGCCAGCAGGAAAGGGCGGGGACCCGGGGAGCTGTTTTTT,CASRKGRGPGELFF
TRBV5-6,TRBD1,NA,TRBJ2-4,TGTGCCAGCAGCTCCGACAGGGGATCCATCCAAAACATTCAGTACTTC,CASSSDRGSIQNIQYF
TRBV2,NA,NA,TRBJ1-3,TGTGCCAGCACGGAAAGGGGATACGCTGGAAACACCATATATTTT,CASTERGYAGNTIYF
TRBV5-1,NA,few,TRBJ2-7,TGCGCCAGCGGTACAGGCTTTCGGGGTAATGAGCAGTACTTC,CASGTGFRGNEQYF
TRBV12-3/TRBV12-4,NA,NA,TRBJ2-3,TGTGCCAGCAGACCTACGGGAGATACGGAGTATTTT,CASRPTGDTEYF
TRBV6-6,NA,NA,TRBJ1-1,TGTGCCAGCATTAGGGGGTCGGACACTGAAGCTTTCTTT,CASIRGSDTEAFF
TRBV20-1,TRBD1,few,TRBJ2-5,TGCAGTGCTTTGGACAGGGCAGGGCAGTACTTC,CSALDRAGQYF
TRBV29-1,NA,many,TRBJ1-1,TGCAGCGTTGAATGGTTAGGGAGGGTGAACACTGAAGCTTTCTTT,CSVEWLGRVNTEAFF
TRBV4-3,NA,NA,TRBJ2-7,TGCGCCAGCAGCCAAATGGCTTCCGCAGGGGCTCTTCCCTACGAGCAGTACTTC,CASSQMASAGALPYEQYF